The 15 T cell receptor beta chains listed next were all sequenced from one sample in a study of high-grade serous ovarian cancer treatment subgroups. The repertoire was sequenced with immunoSEQ multiplex PCR; TCRdb's copy has only in-frame clones and lacks some. The table lists roughly 29,000 clones, roughly 80% of them singletons. Tumor samples were obtained before definitive surgery or chemotherapy. The sequencing input was tumor tissue. The receptors shown here come from a human donor with high-grade serous ovarian cancer.

The count of this clone is one. This likely comes from a read error, as the CDR3 has no conserved phenylalanine or tryptophan at its end. The chain recombines TRBV6-4 with TRBJ1-2, with D perhaps matching TRBD1 (6 bases). V lost 2 bases, J lost 5 bases, and 15 bases lay in between. CDR1 is MRHNA and CDR2 is SNTAGT in the germline V gene. This CDR3 spans 15 amino acids. CDR3 in DNA: TGTGCCAGCAGTGACCAAGGAGGGGGGGCTTATGGCTACACCCTC. Translating it yields CASSDQGGGAYGYTL.

The CDR3 sequence: CASSLVGYEQYF. In nucleotides, the CDR3 is TGCGCCAGCAGCTTGGTCGGCTACGAGCAGTACTTC. The chain combines TRBV5-1 with TRBJ2-5; D gene unclear. The assigned J gene may be wrong: the sequence end matches TRBJ2-7 better. Germline V CDR1 and CDR2: SGHRS, YFSETQ. This CDR3 has 12 residues.

V gene TRBV13 combines with J gene TRBJ2-2, with D possibly TRBD2 on 6 matching bases. Trimming left V 1 base short and J 5 bases short, with 8 bases between. Germline-derived CDR1 and CDR2 are PRHDT and FYEKMQ (reference sequence). The CDR3 runs to 14 residues. The CDR3 DNA reads as TGTGCCAGCAGCTTAGCTCGGGGGACCGGGGAGCTGTTTTTT. Translation gives CASSLARGTGELFF.

The chain recombines TRBV7-2 with TRBJ2-7, with a weak D call TRBD2 (5 bases). Trimming cost V 4 bases and J 3 bases, with 10 bases left between them. The length of the CDR3 is 13 residues. The germline V gene encodes CDR1 SGHTA and CDR2 FQGNSA. The CDR3 spells CASSSREHYEQYF. DNA of the CDR3: TGTGCCAGCAGCTCGAGGGAGCACTACGAGCAGTACTTC.

V gene TRBV7-3 combines with J gene TRBJ1-1, with 8 bases aligning to TRBD1. The CDR3 length is 14 residues. J lost 5 bases, V lost 5 bases, and 7 bases had no gene match. Per the germline V gene, CDR1 is SGHTA and CDR2 is FQGTGA. The CDR3 nucleotides are TGTGCCAGCAGCCGGACAGGGAGAAATACTGAAGCTTTCTTT. Translation: CASSRTGRNTEAFF.

The chain joins TRBV19 to TRBJ1-1, with a possible D match to TRBD1 (5 bases). V lost 6 bases and J lost 3, with 23 bases in between. The CDR3 has 17 residues. CDR1 LNHDA and CDR2 SQIVND come from the germline V gene (reference sequence). The CDR3 coding sequence is TGTGCCAGTAGCCCCGGGCGGGGGTTCCTGTCCGACACTGAAGCTTTCTTT. Protein sequence: CASSPGRGFLSDTEAFF.

The chain uses TRBV6-5 and TRBJ2-1; 7 positions agree with TRBD1. The CDR3 length is 13 residues. Germline trimming cut 6 bases from V and 6 bases from J; bases unmatched to any gene: 5. The germline CDR1 and CDR2 sequences are MNHEY and SVGAGI. The CDR3 nucleotides read TGTGCCAGCAGCCCACAGGGGACCAATGAGCAGTTCTTC. Translation gives CASSPQGTNEQFF.

V and J are TRBV7-9 and TRBJ2-1, with a weak D call TRBD2 (5 bases). Germline V lookup: CDR1 SEHNR, CDR2 FQNEAQ (reference sequence). V was pared by 5 bases and J by 9 bases, with 20 bases between. This CDR3 is built from 15 residues. CDR3 region: CASSPLDPSKSEQFF. The CDR3 DNA follows: TGTGCCAGCAGCCCACTAGACCCTTCTAAGAGTGAGCAGTTCTTC.

The chain employs TRBV15 and TRBJ2-1; 12 bases fit TRBD2. Germline trimming cut 3 bases from V and 5 bases from J; bases unmatched to any gene: 5. This CDR3 spans 16 amino acids. Germline V gives CDR1 LNHNV, CDR2 YYDKDF (reference sequence). CDR3 amino acids: CATSSELAGGNNEQFF. CDR3 sequence (DNA): TGTGCCACCAGCAGTGAACTAGCGGGAGGAAACAATGAGCAGTTCTTC.

V and J are TRBV6-5 and TRBJ2-2; unclear D gene. Germline assignment: CDR1 MNHEY and CDR2 SVGAGI. V was shortened by 8 bases and J by 6 bases, with 13 bases between the two germline ends. The CDR3 covers 13 residues. The CDR3 region is CASRLGLAGELFF. The CDR3 nucleotides are TGTGCCAGCCGGTTGGGTCTAGCCGGGGAGCTGTTTTTT.

This clone showed up just a few times. The chain uses TRBV6-1 and TRBJ1-1; D possibly corresponds to TRBD1 (5 bases). Germline CDR1 and CDR2: MNHNS and SASEGT. Trimming cost V 7 bases and J 0 bases, with 6 bases left between them. The CDR3 loop spans 12 amino acids. Written as DNA, the CDR3 is TGTGCCAGCACGGGGGTGAACACTGAAGCTTTCTTT. Residues: CASTGVNTEAFF.

The chain has TRBV5-1 and TRBJ2-5; 8 positions agree with TRBD1. With V trimmed by 2 bases and J by 2 bases, 5 bases remained unmatched. The germline V gene encodes CDR1 SGHRS and CDR2 YFSETQ. The CDR3 extends over 15 amino acids. The CDR3 DNA reads TGCGCCAGCAGCTTCGGGACAGGAGGTCAAGAGACCCAGTACTTC. It is translated as CASSFGTGGQETQYF.

This clone was observed once. This chain joins TRBV30 and TRBJ1-1; perhaps TRBD1 as D (5 bases). Germline V lookup: CDR1 GTSNPN, CDR2 SVGIG (reference sequence). V shed 5 bases and J shed 8 bases, with 18 bases lying between them. This CDR3 has 13 residues. The CDR3 sequence: CAWERPGSREAFF. The CDR3 DNA is TGTGCCTGGGAGCGTCCAGGGAGTCGAGAAGCTTTCTTT.

V is TRBV6-5 and J is TRBJ2-1; 8 bases agree with TRBD1. V shed 5 bases and J 6 bases; nucleotides not matched to a gene: 6. The CDR3 runs 14 residues. The V gene's germline CDR1 is MNHEY and CDR2 SVGAGI. The CDR3 DNA is TGTGCCAGCAGTCCGGACAGGGATCGCAATGAGCAGTTCTTC. Translating it yields CASSPDRDRNEQFF.

The V call is TRBV27, the J call TRBJ1-1; TRBD1 agrees at 11 bases. This CDR3 is built from 16 residues. Germline loops: CDR1 MNHEY, CDR2 SMNVEV (reference sequence). J was trimmed by 0 bases and V by 4 bases; bases with no gene match: 4. This CDR3 is CASSWTGGRMNTEAFF. The CDR3 coding sequence is TGTGCCAGCAGTTGGACAGGGGGCAGGATGAACACTGAAGCTTTCTTT.